This T cell receptor (beta chain) comes out of a study of CD8 T cells in Susac syndrome. The CDR3 contains 12 residues. V was trimmed by 2 bases and J by 4 bases, leaving 5 bases between them. The germline V gene has CDR1 MDHEN and CDR2 SYDVKM. Random hexamers were used to reverse transcribe an amount of roughly 0.45 to 1 ug RNA. Coverage of TCR beta CDR3 amplification by immunoSEQ multiplex PCR extended to 54 Vbeta and 13 Jbeta. TCRdb itself ran the immunoSEQ multiplex PCR reads through MiXCR, one entry per CDR3 protein. The top ten clones hold roughly 0.12% of a sample with 100,000 to 150,000 distinct CDR3 sequences, about 95% of them seen once. TCR beta from blood CD8+ and CD4+ T cells was sequenced.

The TCR sequence derives from a human donor in good health. What was sequenced was CD4+ T cells from PBMCs. The chain is built from TRBV28 and TRBJ1-1, with D unclear. The CDR3 nucleotides read TGTGCCAGCAGTTTACTGAGCACTGAAGCTTTCTTT. Amino acids: CASSLLSTEAFF.